These T cell receptor beta chains were read from a single sample in a study of quantifying T cell responses using KT2 cells. TCRdb used MiXCR to reprocess the UMI-ligation and nested PCR reads, holding one entry per CDR3 protein. Counted here are fewer than 50,000 distinct CDR3 sequences, more than 9% occurring once; the ten biggest clones make up 8.5% to 12%. The sample comprised PBMCs spiked with cells of the T cell clone KT2. The receptors shown here come from a human donor. The CDR3 runs from the conserved cysteine through the conserved F or W. Fields, in order: clone size, D gene, J gene, V gene, CDR3 protein, CDR3 DNA. The D gene is left open where the match is weak. Clone size is shown for a subset of rows, as once, few, many or a class of expanded clone.

- - TRBJ1-5 TRBV19 CASSIRPGSMSNQPQHF TGTGCCAGTAGTATCCGACCCGGAAGTATGTCCAATCAGCCCCAGCATTTT
- - TRBJ2-2 TRBV30 CAWRLYTGELFF TGTGCCTGGAGATTGTACACCGGGGAGCTGTTTTTT
few TRBD2 TRBJ2-3 TRBV4-1 CASSQVVAGGQNTQYF TGCGCCAGCAGCCAAGTGGTAGCGGGGGGGCAAAATACGCAGTATTTT
few TRBD1 TRBJ2-7 TRBV12-3/TRBV12-4 CASRQGTVYEQYF TGTGCCAGCAGGCAGGGGACAGTCTACGAGCAGTACTTC
- TRBD1 TRBJ1-1 TRBV6-6 CASSYFRTGRDTEAFF TGTGCCAGCAGTTACTTCCGGACAGGGAGGGACACTGAAGCTTTCTTT
few - TRBJ1-1 TRBV29-1 CSVDQGRTEAFF TGCAGCGTTGATCAGGGTAGGACTGAAGCTTTCTTT
few TRBD2 TRBJ2-3 TRBV30 CAWSGRGSVDTQYF TGTGCCTGGAGTGGGCGGGGGAGTGTAGATACGCAGTATTTT
- - TRBJ1-1 TRBV29-1 CSVCEDRNTEAFF TGCAGCGTTTGTGAGGACCGGAACACTGAAGCTTTCTTT
few - TRBJ2-1 TRBV20-1 CSAKVGYNEQFF TGCAGTGCTAAGGTGGGCTACAATGAGCAGTTCTTC
- - TRBJ2-5 TRBV11-2 CASSLGLEETQYF TGTGCCAGCAGCTTGGGGCTAGAGGAGACCCAGTACTTC
once - TRBJ2-5 TRBV5-1 CASSNHHRSPYQETQYF TGCGCCAGCAGCAACCACCACAGGAGTCCGTACCAAGAGACCCAGTACTTC
- TRBD1 TRBJ1-3 TRBV30 CAWSSPGQAYSGNTIYF TGTGCCTGGAGTTCGCCGGGACAGGCATACTCTGGAAACACCATATATTTT
few TRBD2 TRBJ2-1 TRBV6-5 CASRTSGNEQFF TGTGCCAGCAGGACTAGCGGGAATGAGCAGTTCTTC
- - TRBJ1-5 TRBV7-2 CASSFGIRQGGNQPQHF TGTGCCAGCAGCTTTGGGATCCGGCAGGGTGGCAATCAGCCCCAGCATTTT
few - TRBJ1-4 TRBV7-2 CASSLDSTNEKLFF TGTGCCAGCAGCTTGGATTCAACTAATGAAAAACTGTTTTTT
many TRBD2 TRBJ2-7 TRBV20-1 CSARGLAGYTYEQYF TGCAGTGCTAGAGGGCTAGCGGGGTACACCTACGAGCAGTACTTC
- TRBD2 TRBJ2-2 TRBV12-5 CASGLVFGTRYTGKLFF TGTGCTAGTGGTTTGGTTTTTGGGACTAGATACACCGGGAAGCTGTTTTTT
many - TRBJ1-1 TRBV7-9 CASSPSWGGTTEAFF TGTGCCAGCAGCCCTAGTTGGGGTGGTACCACTGAAGCTTTCTTT
many TRBD1 TRBJ1-1 TRBV6-5 CASSLDRGTEAFF TGTGCCAGCAGTTTGGACAGGGGCACTGAAGCTTTCTTT
many TRBD2 TRBJ2-3 TRBV20-1 CSARDPRLAGGPFTDTQYF TGCAGTGCTAGAGATCCCCGACTAGCGGGAGGGCCTTTCACAGATACGCAGTATTTT
many - TRBJ2-7 TRBV5-1 CASSLVGYEQYF TGCGCCAGCAGCTTGGTGGGCTACGAGCAGTACTTC
few TRBD1 TRBJ2-6 TRBV19 CASKRRDSIAGANVLTF TGTGCCAGTAAACGCCGGGACAGCATAGCTGGGGCCAACGTCCTGACTTTC
few TRBD2 TRBJ2-4 TRBV2 CASKRTAGENIQYF TGTGCCAGCAAGCGGACAGCGGGGGAAAACATTCAGTACTTC
few - TRBJ1-5 TRBV28 CASSSQGKPQHF TGTGCCAGCAGCTCCCAGGGGAAGCCCCAGCATTTT
few - TRBJ1-2 TRBV5-1 CASSLAVDPGGYTF TGCGCCAGCAGCTTGGCCGTGGACCCCGGGGGCTACACCTTC
few - TRBJ1-2 TRBV7-2 CASSLADGGPSNYGYTF TGTGCCAGCAGCTTAGCAGACGGGGGACCTTCTAACTATGGCTACACCTTC
few TRBD1 TRBJ2-1 TRBV29-1 CSVVPGQGRGEQFF TGCAGCGTAGTACCGGGACAGGGACGGGGTGAGCAGTTCTTC
many TRBD2 TRBJ2-3 TRBV11-3 CASSLGLAGVYTDTQYF TGTGCCAGCAGCTTAGGACTAGCGGGAGTTTACACAGATACGCAGTATTTT
few TRBD1 TRBJ1-1 TRBV20-1 CSARGQGRFTEAFF TGCAGTGCTAGGGGACAGGGGAGGTTCACTGAAGCTTTCTTT
- - TRBJ1-5 TRBV7-2 CASRYRENQPQHF TGTGCCAGCAGGTACAGGGAAAATCAGCCCCAGCATTTT
many - TRBJ2-1 TRBV29-1 CSAYFNYNEQFF TGCAGCGCTTACTTCAATTACAATGAGCAGTTCTTC
- - TRBJ1-1 TRBV6-2/TRBV6-3 CASSYWAEEAFF TGTGCCAGCAGTTACTGGGCGGAAGAAGCTTTCTTT
- - TRBJ1-4 TRBV5-1 CASSFQEKLFF TGCGCCAGCAGCTTTCAAGAAAAACTGTTTTTT
- - TRBJ2-1 TRBV6-2/TRBV6-3 CASSYYGGDEQFF TGTGCCAGCAGTTACTACGGGGGAGATGAGCAGTTCTTC
few TRBD1 TRBJ2-1 TRBV5-1 CASSTDRERNEQFF TGCGCCAGCAGCACCGACAGGGAGAGGAACGAGCAGTTCTTC
- TRBD1 TRBJ2-7 TRBV4-1 CASSQSGTGSYEQYF TGCGCCAGCAGCCAGTCCGGGACAGGGTCCTACGAGCAGTACTTC
few TRBD2 TRBJ2-5 TRBV10-3 CAISSGEYGGGETQYF TGTGCCATCAGTTCCGGGGAATACGGGGGGGGAGAGACCCAGTACTTC
- TRBD1 TRBJ1-2 TRBV20-1 CSARVPDRDYGYTF TGCAGTGCTAGAGTCCCCGACAGGGACTATGGCTACACCTTC
- TRBD1 TRBJ2-7 TRBV3-1 CASSGQRLTRDRGSYEQYF TGTGCCAGCAGCGGTCAACGCCTCACTCGGGACAGGGGTTCCTACGAGCAGTACTTC
few - TRBJ1-4 TRBV4-1 CASSPDYEKLFF TGCGCCAGCAGCCCAGACTATGAAAAACTGTTTTTT
once - TRBJ1-1 TRBV20-1 CSASGLSRANTEAFF TGCAGTGCTAGCGGCCTGAGCAGGGCGAACACTGAAGCTTTCTTT
- - TRBJ1-2 TRBV28 CAGGKANYGYTF TGTGCCGGGGGGAAAGCTAACTATGGCTACACCTTC
many - TRBJ2-7 TRBV4-3 CASSHVGGSYEQYF TGCGCCAGCAGCCACGTCGGCGGATCCTACGAGCAGTACTTC
few - TRBJ1-1 TRBV12-3/TRBV12-4 CASTFGGVNTEAFF TGTGCCAGCACCTTTGGGGGGGTGAACACTGAAGCTTTCTTT
- - TRBJ2-7 TRBV20-1 CSARSAGPLIVQNF TGCAGTGCTAGATCAGCGGGCCCGCTGATTGTGCAGAACTTC
few - TRBJ1-2 TRBV29-1 CSVEDPTVNYGYTF TGCAGCGTCGAAGACCCGACAGTTAACTATGGCTACACCTTC
- - TRBJ2-3 TRBV7-2 CASSLVRGTDTQYF TGTGCCAGCAGCTTAGTAAGGGGAACAGATACGCAGTATTTT
few - TRBJ2-5 TRBV6-2/TRBV6-3 CASSPGPETQYF TGTGCCAGCAGCCCTGGACCAGAGACCCAGTACTTC
few - TRBJ1-2 TRBV5-6 CASSFRSPNYGYTF TGTGCCAGCAGCTTCAGGTCCCCTAACTATGGCTACACCTTC